This TCR beta chain was captured in a study of cytomegalovirus exposure and HLA in healthy donors. Study-wide background: For the roughly 400 genotyped donors, 65% to 90% fell within the Caucasian-associated ancestry cluster.

Study-wide points: Certain sequence variants were highly shared and formed a cluster, and this cluster was likely a sequencing artifact. Other equally common chains were less clonally expanded than HLA-associated TCR beta chains, a later analysis showed.

Germline V gene data show CDR1 as SGHDT and CDR2 as YYEEEE. The CDR3 has 12 residues. This clone was recorded a few times. Its matching antigen is unknown. The junction does not match germline at one end; this may be a read error. A multiplex PCR was run with 60 Vbeta primers and 13 Jbeta primers. Per the original data handling: Per a later analysis, the number of unique TCR beta chains was approximately 80 million, of which around 9.9 million were shared. The data were produced by immunoSEQ multiplex PCR, yet TCRdb's version contains in-frame clones alone and is incomplete. That table supplies the V and J calls and clone size; D and trimming were determined from the DNA. The sample consists of nearly 95,000 clones, 75% to 80% of them appearing once.

This chain joins TRBV5-6 and TRBJ2-3, with no clear D. The sequenced material came from PBMCs. This TCR was recovered from a woman aged 40 to 49 in good health and CMV-seronegative. The CDR3 here is CASSLGTDRQYF. Here the CDR3 DNA reads TGTGCCAGCAGCTTGGGCACTGATAGGCAGTATTTT.